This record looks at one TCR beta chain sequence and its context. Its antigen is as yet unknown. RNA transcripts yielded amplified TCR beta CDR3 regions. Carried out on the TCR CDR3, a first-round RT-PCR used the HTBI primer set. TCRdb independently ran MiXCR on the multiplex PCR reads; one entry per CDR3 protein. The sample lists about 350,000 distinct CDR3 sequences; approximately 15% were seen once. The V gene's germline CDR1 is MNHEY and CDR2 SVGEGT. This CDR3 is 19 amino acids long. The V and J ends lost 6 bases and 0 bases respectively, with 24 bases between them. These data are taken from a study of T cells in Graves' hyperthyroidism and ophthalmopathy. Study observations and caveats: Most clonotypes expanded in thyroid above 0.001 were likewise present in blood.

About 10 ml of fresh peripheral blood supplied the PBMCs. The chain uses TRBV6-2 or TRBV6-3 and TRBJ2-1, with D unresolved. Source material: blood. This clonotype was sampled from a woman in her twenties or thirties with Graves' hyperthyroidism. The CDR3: CASSRTPQGWLGSYNEQFF. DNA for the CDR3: TGTGCCAGCAGCCGAACCCCGCAAGGCTGGCTCGGCTCCTACAATGAGCAGTTCTTC.